This T cell receptor beta chain was profiled in a study of cytomegalovirus exposure and HLA in healthy donors. The study, taken as a whole, reports: Most TCR beta V segments were productive about 90% or about 30% of the time in an earlier analysis.

The CDR3 is made up of 14 amino acids. Germline V lookup: CDR1 SGHVS, CDR2 FQNEAQ. V shed 1 base and J 5 bases; nucleotides not matched to a gene: 3. Note on this clone: Antigen: not known.

The PCR was carried out with 60 Vbeta primers and 13 Jbeta primers. The assay was immunoSEQ multiplex PCR, and TCRdb's table has in-frame clones only and misses some. The profile shows about 150,000 clones, about two thirds of them singletons. This sequence was found in a woman in her late teens or twenties in good health and CMV-seronegative. The genes are TRBV7-8 and TRBJ1-2; TRBD1 aligns across 8 bases. Sequences were obtained from PBMCs. The CDR3 spells CASSLVDRAYGYTF. The CDR3 region has the DNA TGTGCCAGCAGCTTAGTGGACAGGGCGTATGGCTACACCTTC.